The 10 T cell receptor beta chains below come from one sample, sequenced in a study of radiation and T cells in renal cell carcinoma. Time point meaning: blood 4 weeks post-SBRT, at nephrectomy. Treatment reported: 15 Gy SBRT to primary tumor, nephrectomy 4 weeks later. The repertoire was sequenced with immunoSEQ multiplex PCR; TCRdb's copy has only in-frame clones and lacks some. The sample holds about 86,000 clones, over 80% seen once. The source was blood, collected from a patient whose treatment included radiotherapy and nephrectomy. These receptors all stem from a man between 45 and 60 years old with renal cell carcinoma.

The CDR3: CASSLDGTDTQYF. The CDR3 DNA is TGTGCCAGCAGCTTAGACGGCACAGATACGCAGTATTTT. The rearrangement joins TRBV13 to TRBJ2-3; D not resolved. V was clipped by 1 base and J by 1 base, with 3 bases between them. Germline values: CDR1 PRHDT, CDR2 FYEKMQ (reference sequence). The CDR3 consists of 13 residues.

This chain uses TRBV19 with TRBJ2-1; TRBD2 might be the D (6 bases). Between the trimmed V and J ends, which lost 3 bases and 0 bases, there was a span of 12 bases. The CDR3 totals 16 residues. CDR1 and CDR2 (germline): LNHDA, SQIVND (reference sequence). The CDR3 region is CASSIARGHSYNEQFF. The CDR3 region has the DNA TGTGCCAGTAGTATCGCGCGGGGCCACTCCTACAATGAGCAGTTCTTC.

This chain links TRBV11-3 with TRBJ1-3; D gene unclear. The CDR3 has 13 residues. The ends were cut back, 0 bases at V and 2 bases at J, with 2 bases in the middle. Germline V gene lookup returns CDR1 SGHNT and CDR2 YENEEA. The CDR3 loop is CASSLETGNTIYF. CDR3 nucleotide sequence: TGTGCCAGCAGCTTAGAGACTGGAAACACCATATATTTT.

On this clone itself: The germline gene is not matched at one end of the junction; a read error may be the cause. The chain joins TRBV11-2 to TRBJ2-7, with 9 bases aligning to TRBD2. The CDR3 has 12 amino acids. Germline-derived CDR1 and CDR2 are SGHAT and FQNNGV. As DNA, the CDR3 is TGTGCCAGCAGCTCGTGGCGGGGGGGCTTGGACTTC. It yields the protein CASSSWRGGLDF.

The chain joins TRBV7-9 to TRBJ2-2, with a possible D match to TRBD1 (5 bases). V shed 3 bases and J shed 1 base, with 9 bases lying between them. Germline V gene sequence: CDR1 SEHNR, CDR2 FQNEAQ (reference sequence). The CDR3 has 15 amino acids. CDR3 bases: TGTGCCAGCAGCTTGGGGCAGAAGAACACCGGGGAGCTGTTTTTT. This encodes CASSLGQKNTGELFF.

This chain connects TRBV5-5 to TRBJ1-1; D ambiguous. This CDR3 is 16 amino acids long. The germline V and J ends were trimmed by 2 bases and 5 bases, with 19 bases remaining between them. Germline CDR1 reads SGHKS; CDR2 reads YYEKEE (reference sequence). This CDR3 reads CASSFIDDAGSTEAFF. The CDR3 coding sequence is TGTGCCAGCAGCTTCATTGACGATGCGGGGTCGACTGAAGCTTTCTTT.

The chain employs TRBV4-1 and TRBJ1-1; TRBD1 matches at 8 bases. In germline, CDR1 is MGHRA, CDR2 YSYEKL. V shed 4 bases, J shed 3 bases, and the junction held 1 base outside the gene matches. The CDR3 is 13 amino acids. This chain's CDR3 is CASSRTGYTEAFF. The CDR3 DNA follows: TGCGCCAGCAGCCGGACAGGGTACACTGAAGCTTTCTTT.

V and J are TRBV5-4 and TRBJ1-2, with unresolved D. Trimming cost V 0 bases and J 2 bases, with 8 bases left between them. CDR1 and CDR2 (germline): SGHNT, YYREEE (reference sequence). This CDR3 comprises 14 residues. This CDR3 is CASSLDRLNYGYTF. In DNA, the CDR3 is TGTGCCAGCAGCTTGGACAGATTGAACTATGGCTACACCTTC.

This clone was seen only a few times. V and J are TRBV5-1 and TRBJ2-3, with 11 bases aligning to TRBD2. V lost 4 bases, J lost 2 bases, and 21 bases stayed unmatched. The CDR3 extends over 21 amino acids. Germline V gene sequence: CDR1 SGHRS, CDR2 YFSETQ. The DNA of the CDR3 is TGCGCCAGCAGCGGGGCCCCCGGGACTAGCGGATCCCCCAGCCCCACAGATACGCAGTATTTT. This translates into CASSGAPGTSGSPSPTDTQYF.

The chain combines TRBV4-2 with TRBJ2-5; TRBD2 aligns across 8 bases. CDR3 length: 19 amino acids. CDR1 is LGHNA and CDR2 is YNFKEQ in the germline V gene. Trimming removed 1 base from V and 4 bases from J; junction bases left unmatched: 17. The CDR3 is CASSQVGREGLGRRETQYF. The CDR3 nucleotides read TGTGCCAGCAGCCAAGTAGGACGGGAGGGCCTGGGGAGACGAGAGACCCAGTACTTC.